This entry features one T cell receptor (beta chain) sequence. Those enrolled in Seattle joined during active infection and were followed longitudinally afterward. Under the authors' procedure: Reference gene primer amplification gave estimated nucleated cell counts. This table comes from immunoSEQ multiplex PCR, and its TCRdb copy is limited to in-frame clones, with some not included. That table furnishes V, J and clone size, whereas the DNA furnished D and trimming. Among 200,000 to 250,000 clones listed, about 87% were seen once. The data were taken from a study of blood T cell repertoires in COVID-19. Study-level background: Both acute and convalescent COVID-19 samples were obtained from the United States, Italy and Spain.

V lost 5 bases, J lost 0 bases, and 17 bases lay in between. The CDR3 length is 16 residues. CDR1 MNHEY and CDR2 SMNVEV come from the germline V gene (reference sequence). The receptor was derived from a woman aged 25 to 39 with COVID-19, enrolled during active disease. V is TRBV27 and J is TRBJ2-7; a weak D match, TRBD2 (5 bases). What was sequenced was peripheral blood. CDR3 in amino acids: CASSKTGVFLSYEQYF. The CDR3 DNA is TGTGCCAGCAGTAAAACCGGGGTTTTCCTCTCCTACGAGCAGTACTTC.